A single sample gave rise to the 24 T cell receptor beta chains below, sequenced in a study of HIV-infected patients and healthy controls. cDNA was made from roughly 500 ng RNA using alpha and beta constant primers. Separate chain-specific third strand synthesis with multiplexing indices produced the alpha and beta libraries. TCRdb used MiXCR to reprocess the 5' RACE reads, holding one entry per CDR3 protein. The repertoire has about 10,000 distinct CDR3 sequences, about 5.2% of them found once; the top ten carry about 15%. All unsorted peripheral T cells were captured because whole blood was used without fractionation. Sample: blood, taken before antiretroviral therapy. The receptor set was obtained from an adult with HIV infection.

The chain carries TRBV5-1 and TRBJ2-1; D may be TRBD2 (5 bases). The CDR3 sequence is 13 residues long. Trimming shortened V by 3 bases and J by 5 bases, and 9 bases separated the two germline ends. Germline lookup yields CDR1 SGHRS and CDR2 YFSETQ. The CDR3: CASSSRTHNEQFF. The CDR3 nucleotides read TGCGCCAGCAGCTCGAGGACTCACAATGAGCAGTTCTTC.

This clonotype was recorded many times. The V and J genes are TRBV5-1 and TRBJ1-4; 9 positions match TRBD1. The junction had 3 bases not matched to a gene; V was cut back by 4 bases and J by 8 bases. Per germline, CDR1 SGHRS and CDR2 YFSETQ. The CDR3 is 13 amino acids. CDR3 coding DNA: TGCGCCAGCAGCGGACAGGGGAACGAAAAACTGTTTTTT. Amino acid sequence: CASSGQGNEKLFF.

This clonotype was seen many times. The CDR3 DNA reads as TGTGCCAGCAGTACCGGGACAGGGGGCGTAGAGACCCAGTACTTC. Encoded protein: CASSTGTGGVETQYF. The rearrangement links TRBV27 to TRBJ2-5; 12 bases are a match to TRBD1. Germline V gene lookup returns CDR1 MNHEY and CDR2 SMNVEV (reference sequence). Trimming took 5 bases from V and 4 from J; bases not matched to a gene: 5. The CDR3 loop spans 15 amino acids.

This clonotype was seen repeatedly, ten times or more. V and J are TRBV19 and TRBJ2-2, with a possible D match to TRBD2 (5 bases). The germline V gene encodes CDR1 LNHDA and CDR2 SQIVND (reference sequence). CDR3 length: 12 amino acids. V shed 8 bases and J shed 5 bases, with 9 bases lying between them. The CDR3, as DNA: TGTGCCAGTCTCCCGGGGACCGGGGAGCTGTTTTTT. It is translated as CASLPGTGELFF.

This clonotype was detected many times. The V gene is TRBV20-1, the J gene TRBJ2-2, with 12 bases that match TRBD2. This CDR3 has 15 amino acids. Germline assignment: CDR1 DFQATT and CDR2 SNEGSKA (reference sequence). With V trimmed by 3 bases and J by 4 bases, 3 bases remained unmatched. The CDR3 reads CSARWGLAGTGELFF. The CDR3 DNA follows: TGCAGTGCTAGGTGGGGACTAGCGGGCACCGGGGAGCTGTTTTTT.

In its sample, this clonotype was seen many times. CDR3 in DNA: TGTGCCAGCAGCTTAGAGTCAGGAAACACTGAAGCTTTCTTT. Translated, it gives CASSLESGNTEAFF. V is TRBV7-6 and J is TRBJ1-1; no firm D call. This CDR3 comprises 14 residues. Per germline, CDR1 SGHVS and CDR2 FNYEAQ. V shed 1 base and J shed 2 bases, with 8 bases lying between them.

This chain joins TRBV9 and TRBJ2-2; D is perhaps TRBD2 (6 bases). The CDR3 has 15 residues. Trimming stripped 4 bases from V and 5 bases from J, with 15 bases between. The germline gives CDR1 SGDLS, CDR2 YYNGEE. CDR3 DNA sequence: TGTGCCAGCAGCCCGTTGTGGGCGGGGACCGGGGAGCTGTTTTTT. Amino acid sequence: CASSPLWAGTGELFF.

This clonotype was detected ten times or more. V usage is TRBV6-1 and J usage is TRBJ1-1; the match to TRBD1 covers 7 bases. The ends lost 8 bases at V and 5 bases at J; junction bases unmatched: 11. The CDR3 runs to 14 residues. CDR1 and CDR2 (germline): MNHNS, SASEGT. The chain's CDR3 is CASRAYRGETEAFF. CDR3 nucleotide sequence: TGTGCCAGCCGAGCCTACAGGGGTGAAACTGAAGCTTTCTTT.

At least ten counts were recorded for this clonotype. DNA for the CDR3: TGTGCCAGCAGCTTGCGGTCTACGGAAAAACTGTTTTTT. It translates to CASSLRSTEKLFF. The chain combines TRBV7-2 with TRBJ1-4; D remains ambiguous. The CDR3 spans 13 residues. The germline V gene encodes CDR1 SGHTA and CDR2 FQGNSA. Trimming removed 3 bases from V and 8 bases from J, with 10 bases in between.

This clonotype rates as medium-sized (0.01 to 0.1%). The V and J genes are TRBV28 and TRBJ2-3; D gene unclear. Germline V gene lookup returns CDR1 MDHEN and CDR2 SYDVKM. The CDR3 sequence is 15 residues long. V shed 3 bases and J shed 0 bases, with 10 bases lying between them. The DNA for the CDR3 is TGTGCCAGCAGTTTCTCCATCCCTAGCACAGATACGCAGTATTTT. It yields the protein CASSFSIPSTDTQYF.

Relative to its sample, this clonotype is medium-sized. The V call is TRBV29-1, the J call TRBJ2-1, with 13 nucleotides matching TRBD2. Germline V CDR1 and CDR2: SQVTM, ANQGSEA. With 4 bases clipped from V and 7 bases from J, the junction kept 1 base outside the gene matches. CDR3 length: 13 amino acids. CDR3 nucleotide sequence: TGCAGCGTTGCGGGACTAGCGGGAAATGAGCAGTTCTTC. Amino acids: CSVAGLAGNEQFF.

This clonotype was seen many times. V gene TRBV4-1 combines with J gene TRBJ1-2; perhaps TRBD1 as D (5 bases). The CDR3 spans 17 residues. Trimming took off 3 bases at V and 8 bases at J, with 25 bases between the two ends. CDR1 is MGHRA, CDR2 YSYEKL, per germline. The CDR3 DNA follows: TGCGCCAGCAGCCACTCACCCGAGGGGCTTTCGCTTGGAGGCTACACCTTC. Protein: CASSHSPEGLSLGGYTF.

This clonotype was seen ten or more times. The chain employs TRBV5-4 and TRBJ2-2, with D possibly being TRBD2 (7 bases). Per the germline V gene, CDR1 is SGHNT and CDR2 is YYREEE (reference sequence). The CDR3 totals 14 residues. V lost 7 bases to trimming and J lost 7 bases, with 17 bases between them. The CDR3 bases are TGTGCCAGCCGTGCGGGGGCTGAGGTCGGGGAGCTGTTTTTT. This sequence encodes CASRAGAEVGELFF.

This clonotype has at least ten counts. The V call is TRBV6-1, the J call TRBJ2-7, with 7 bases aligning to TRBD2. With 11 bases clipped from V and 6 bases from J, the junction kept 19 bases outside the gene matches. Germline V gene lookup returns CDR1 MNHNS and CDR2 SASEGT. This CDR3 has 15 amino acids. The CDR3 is CAGHFSGAERAEQYF. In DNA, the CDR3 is TGTGCCGGACACTTCAGCGGGGCTGAAAGAGCCGAGCAGTACTTC.

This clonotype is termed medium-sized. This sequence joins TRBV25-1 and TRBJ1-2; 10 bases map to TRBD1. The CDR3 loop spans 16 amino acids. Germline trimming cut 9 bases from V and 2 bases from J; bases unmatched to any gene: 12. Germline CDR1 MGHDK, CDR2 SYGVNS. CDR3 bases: TGTGCCAGTAGGGGTCGGGACAGGGGAGCCAACTATGGCTACACCTTC. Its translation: CASRGRDRGANYGYTF.

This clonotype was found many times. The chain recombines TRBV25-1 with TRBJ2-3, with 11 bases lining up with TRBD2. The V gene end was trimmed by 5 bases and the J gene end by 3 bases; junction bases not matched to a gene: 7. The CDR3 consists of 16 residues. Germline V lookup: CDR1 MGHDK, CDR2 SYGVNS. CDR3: CASSHLAGGITDTQYF. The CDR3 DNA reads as TGTGCCAGCAGTCATCTAGCGGGGGGTATAACAGATACGCAGTATTTT.

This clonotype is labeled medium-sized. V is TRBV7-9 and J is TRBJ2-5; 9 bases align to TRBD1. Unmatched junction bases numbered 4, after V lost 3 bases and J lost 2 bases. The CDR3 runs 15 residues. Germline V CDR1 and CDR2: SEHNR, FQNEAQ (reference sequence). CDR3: CASSFEGQGQETQYF. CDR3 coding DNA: TGTGCCAGCAGCTTCGAGGGACAGGGTCAAGAGACCCAGTACTTC.

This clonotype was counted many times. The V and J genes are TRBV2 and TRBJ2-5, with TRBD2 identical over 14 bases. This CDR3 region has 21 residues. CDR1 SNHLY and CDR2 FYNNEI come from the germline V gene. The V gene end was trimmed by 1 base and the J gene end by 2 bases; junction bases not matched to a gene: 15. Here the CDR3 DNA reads TGTGCCAGCAGTGAAGAGTTGGGGATGACTAGCGGGAGGGGTTGGCAAGAGACCCAGTACTTC. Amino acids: CASSEELGMTSGRGWQETQYF.

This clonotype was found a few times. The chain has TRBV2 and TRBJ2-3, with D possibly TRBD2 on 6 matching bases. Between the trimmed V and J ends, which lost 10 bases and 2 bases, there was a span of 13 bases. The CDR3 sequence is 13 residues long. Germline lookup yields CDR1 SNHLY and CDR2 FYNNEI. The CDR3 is CAIPGLHTDTQYF. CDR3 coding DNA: TGTGCCATCCCGGGACTCCACACAGATACGCAGTATTTT.

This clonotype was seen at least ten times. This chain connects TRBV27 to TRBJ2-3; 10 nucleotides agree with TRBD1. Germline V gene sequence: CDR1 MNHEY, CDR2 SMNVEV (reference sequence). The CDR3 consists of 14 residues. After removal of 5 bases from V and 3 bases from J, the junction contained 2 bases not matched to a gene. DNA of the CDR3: TGTGCCAGCAGTCGGACAGGGGGGACAGATACGCAGTATTTT. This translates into CASSRTGGTDTQYF.

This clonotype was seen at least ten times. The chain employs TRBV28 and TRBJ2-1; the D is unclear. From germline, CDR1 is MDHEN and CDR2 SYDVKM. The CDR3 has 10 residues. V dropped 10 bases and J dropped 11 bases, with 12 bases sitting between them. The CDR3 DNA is TGTGCCACTGAGGAAGGTCAGCAGTTCTTC. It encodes CATEEGQQFF.

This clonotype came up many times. Here the CDR3 reads CASTRENNEQFF. The CDR3 nucleotides read TGTGCCAGCACGCGGGAGAACAATGAGCAGTTCTTC. The chain joins TRBV2 to TRBJ2-1; the match to TRBD2 covers 7 bases. V dropped 7 bases and J dropped 5; count of bases not matched to a gene: 2. Germline CDR1 SNHLY, CDR2 FYNNEI. The CDR3 is 12 amino acids.

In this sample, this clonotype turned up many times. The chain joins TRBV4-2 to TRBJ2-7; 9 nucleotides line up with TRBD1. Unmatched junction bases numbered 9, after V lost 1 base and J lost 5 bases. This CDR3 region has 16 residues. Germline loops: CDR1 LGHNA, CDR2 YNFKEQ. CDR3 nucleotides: TGTGCCAGCAGCCAAGCGACAGGGGGGGCCCTTGACGAGCAGTACTTC. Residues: CASSQATGGALDEQYF.

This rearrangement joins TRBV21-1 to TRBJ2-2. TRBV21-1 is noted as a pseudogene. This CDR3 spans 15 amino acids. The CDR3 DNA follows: TGTGCCAGCAGCAAACCAAGGTCCTGGACCGGGGAGCTGTTTTTT. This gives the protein CASSKPRSWTGELFF.